This T cell receptor (beta chain) was observed in a study of shared clonotypes between healthy human individuals. Study-level results: Rarefaction exposed incomplete sorted-subset sequencing despite large depth.

Per germline, CDR1 SNHLY and CDR2 FYNNEI. Trimming removed 2 bases at V and 2 bases at J, with 7 bases between. The CDR3 spans 13 residues. With respect to this clone: Antigen unknown.

Positively selected for CCR7, the CD45RO-negative cells used as naive CD8 cells excluded terminally differentiated effector memory CD45RA+ cells. An even split of each subset's genomic DNA across several immunoSEQ plates was performed. Only in-frame clones appear in the TCRdb table, and some are missing; sequencing was by immunoSEQ multiplex PCR. The sample carries approximately 810,000 clones, around 93% recorded once. The source material was naive CD8+ T cells sorted from blood. This TCR was recovered from a man younger than 40 in good health. This chain connects TRBV2 to TRBJ2-7; no clear D gene. CDR3 in DNA: TGTGCCAGCAGTGAATGGGGTCCCTACGAGCAGTACTTC. Its translation is CASSEWGPYEQYF.